This T cell receptor beta chain was observed in a study of blood T cell repertoires in COVID-19. In the original analysis: Estimation of nucleated cell counts was performed using reference gene primer amplification. Sequenced by immunoSEQ multiplex PCR; TCRdb stores in-frame clones only, minus some. V, J and clone size are taken as reported in that table, and D and trimming were inferred from the DNA itself. The sample includes 68,000 or so clones, roughly 87% of them seen just once. The sample holds one count of this clone. CDR1 is SGHDT, CDR2 YYEEEE, per germline. With V trimmed by 2 bases and J by 0 bases, 8 bases remained unmatched. The CDR3 runs to 16 residues.

Sequencing was performed on peripheral blood. The chain has TRBV5-6 and TRBJ2-7; 7 bases match TRBD2. The clonotype originates from a man aged 50 to 59 with COVID-19, enrolled during active disease. The CDR3 region has the DNA TGTGCCAGCAGCTTAAGGGAGGGGCCAAGCTCCTACGAGCAGTACTTC. Translated, it gives CASSLREGPSSYEQYF.